The rows below give T cell receptor beta chains drawn from one sample of a study of T cell clusters in autoimmune cytopenias. TCRdb re-called the multiplex PCR reads and shows each CDR3 protein once, DNA omitted. This sample's clone table lists over 1,500 distinct CDR3 sequences. Input material: peripheral blood. The receptors come from a human donor with an autoimmune cytopenia or autoimmune hepatitis (not recorded which). The CDR3 runs from the conserved cysteine through the conserved F or W. Fields, in order: J gene, clone size, V gene, CDR3 protein. Some rows mark clone size as missing; the rest say once, few, many or name a class of expanded clone.

j_call: TRBJ1-1
clone_size: medium-sized
v_call: TRBV19
cdr3_aa: CASSDRDAPMNTEAFF

j_call: TRBJ2-3
clone_size: -
v_call: TRBV11-1
cdr3_aa: CASSFSGGGGTQYF

j_call: TRBJ2-2
clone_size: -
v_call: TRBV5-1
cdr3_aa: CASSWTSISTGELFF

j_call: TRBJ2-4
clone_size: medium-sized
v_call: TRBV19
cdr3_aa: CASSISGGLGILAKNIQYF

j_call: TRBJ1-4
clone_size: medium-sized
v_call: TRBV6-1
cdr3_aa: CASSGQWEYPFF

j_call: TRBJ2-1
clone_size: -
v_call: TRBV5-1
cdr3_aa: CASSRWGTSGVDEQFF

j_call: TRBJ2-1
clone_size: -
v_call: TRBV7-9
cdr3_aa: CASSKGQGDINEQFF

j_call: TRBJ1-2
clone_size: medium-sized
v_call: TRBV5-5
cdr3_aa: CASSLSTGDNYGYTF

j_call: TRBJ1-5
clone_size: medium-sized
v_call: TRBV30
cdr3_aa: CAWSIAGNQPQHF

j_call: TRBJ1-5
clone_size: -
v_call: TRBV5-1
cdr3_aa: CASITGIQPQHF